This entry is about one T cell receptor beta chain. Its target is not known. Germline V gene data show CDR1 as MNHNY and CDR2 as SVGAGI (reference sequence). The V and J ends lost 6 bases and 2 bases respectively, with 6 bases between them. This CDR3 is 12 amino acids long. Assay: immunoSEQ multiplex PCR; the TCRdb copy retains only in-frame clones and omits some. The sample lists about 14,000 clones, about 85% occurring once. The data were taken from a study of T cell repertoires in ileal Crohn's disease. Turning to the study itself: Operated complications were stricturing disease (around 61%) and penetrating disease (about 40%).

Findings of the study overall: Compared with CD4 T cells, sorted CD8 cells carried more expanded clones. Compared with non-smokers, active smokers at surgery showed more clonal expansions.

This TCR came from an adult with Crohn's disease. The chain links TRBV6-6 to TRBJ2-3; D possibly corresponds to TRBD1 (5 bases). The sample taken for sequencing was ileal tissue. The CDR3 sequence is CASRQVTDTQYF. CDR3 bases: TGTGCCAGCAGACAGGTCACAGATACGCAGTATTTT.